Presented here are 3 T cell receptor beta chains from one specimen sequenced in a study of preoperative IRX-2 immunotherapy in early breast cancer. The data were produced by immunoSEQ multiplex PCR, yet TCRdb's version contains in-frame clones alone and is incomplete. Among around 30,000 clones listed, 75% to 90% were seen once. The treatment here: preoperative locoregional IRX-2 cytokine immunotherapy. The starting material was lymph node tissue, obtained from a patient treated with IRX-2 immunotherapy. These receptors were collected from a human donor with breast cancer.

The CDR3 protein is CATRLGANTEAFF. CDR3 nucleotide sequence: TGTGCCACCCGGCTGGGGGCGAACACTGAAGCTTTCTTT. J is TRBJ1-1 and V is TRBV18; tentative D call: TRBD1 (6 bases). Germline assignment: CDR1 KGHSH and CDR2 LQKENI. The V gene lost 10 bases and the J gene lost 1 base, with 13 bases spanning the gap. The CDR3 covers 13 residues.

V and J are TRBV6-7 and TRBJ2-1, with 11 bases lining up with TRBD2. TRBV6-7 is an ORF, and what it does is uncertain. The CDR3 runs to 15 residues. Germline trimming cut 5 bases from V and 4 bases from J; bases unmatched to any gene: 4. The CDR3 spells CASSELAGVYNEQFF. CDR3 nucleotide sequence: TGTGCCAGCAGTGAACTAGCGGGGGTTTACAATGAGCAGTTCTTC.

The rearrangement uses TRBV29-1 and TRBJ2-3; no clear D. The CDR3 sequence is 12 residues long. Germline V gene sequence: CDR1 SQVTM, CDR2 ANQGSEA. The germline V and J ends were trimmed by 3 bases and 4 bases, with 8 bases remaining between them. CDR3 sequence: CSVEVLADTQYF. CDR3 nucleotide sequence: TGCAGCGTTGAGGTCCTCGCAGATACGCAGTATTTT.